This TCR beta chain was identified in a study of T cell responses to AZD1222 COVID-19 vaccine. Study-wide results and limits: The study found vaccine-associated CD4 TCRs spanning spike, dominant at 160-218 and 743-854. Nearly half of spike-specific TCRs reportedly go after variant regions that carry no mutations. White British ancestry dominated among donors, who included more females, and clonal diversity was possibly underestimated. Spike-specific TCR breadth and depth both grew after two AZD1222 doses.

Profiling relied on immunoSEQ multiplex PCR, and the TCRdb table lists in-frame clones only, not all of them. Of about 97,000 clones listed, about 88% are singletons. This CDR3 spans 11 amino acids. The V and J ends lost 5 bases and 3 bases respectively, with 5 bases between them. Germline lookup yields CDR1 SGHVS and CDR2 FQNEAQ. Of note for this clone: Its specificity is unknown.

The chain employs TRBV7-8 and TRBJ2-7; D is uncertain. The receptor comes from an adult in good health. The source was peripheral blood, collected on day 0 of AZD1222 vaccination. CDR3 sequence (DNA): TGTGCCAGCAGCCCCGGCTACGAGCAGTACTTC. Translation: CASSPGYEQYF.